Listed here are 12 T cell receptor beta chains from one sample, sequenced in a study of T cells in Graves' hyperthyroidism and ophthalmopathy. RNA transcripts provided the source from which TCR beta CDR3 regions were amplified. The study used the HTBI primer set for a first-round RT-PCR of the TCR CDR3. MiXCR, applied by TCRdb to the multiplex PCR reads, yields one record per CDR3 protein. The data hold hundreds of thousands of distinct CDR3 sequences, with 38% observed a single time. Source material: blood. The receptor source for this set is a man aged 18 to 29 with Graves' hyperthyroidism.

This clonotype has ten or more counts. The V and J genes are TRBV29-1 and TRBJ1-5; perhaps TRBD1 as D (6 bases). From germline, CDR1 is SQVTM and CDR2 ANQGSEA. The CDR3 is 12 amino acids. The CDR3 coding sequence is TGCGGAGTGGGGGGCCTAAATCAGCCCCAGCATTTT. This sequence encodes CGVGGLNQPQHF.

This chain joins TRBV10-3 and TRBJ1-2; tentatively, D is TRBD1 (5 bases). V lost 10 bases and J lost 4, with 22 bases in between. The CDR3 spans 15 residues. Per germline, CDR1 ENHRY and CDR2 SYGVKD. The CDR3 region has the DNA TGTGCCAGCAGCTTAAGCCGGGACGCCTCCTATGGCTACACCTTC. Translating gives CASSLSRDASYGYTF.

Concerning this clonotype: One end of the junction is discordant with germline, which a read error may explain. The chain uses TRBV12-3 or TRBV12-4 and TRBJ1-1; D gene unclear. The CDR3 totals 14 residues. This CDR3 is CARSLRRPNTEAFF. The CDR3 nucleotides read TGTGCCCGCAGTCTTCGTAGGCCGAACACTGAAGCTTTCTTT.

This clonotype was detected many times. The chain recombines TRBV25-1 with TRBJ1-1, with D perhaps matching TRBD1 (5 bases). V was shortened by 3 bases and J by 2 bases, with 10 bases between the two germline ends. The CDR3 is 14 amino acids. CDR1 is MGHDK and CDR2 is SYGVNS in the germline V gene. CDR3 residues: CASSESGFNTEAFF. The CDR3 DNA is TGTGCCAGCAGTGAGTCAGGGTTCAACACTGAAGCTTTCTTT. Full variable domain (rest looked up from reference TRBV25-1 and TRBJ1-1): EADIYQTPRYLVIGTGKKITLECSQTMGHDKMYWYQQDPGMELHLIHYSYGVNSTEKGDLSSESTVSRIRTEHFPLTLESARPSHTSQYLCASSESGFNTEAFFGQGTRLTVV.

Many counts were recorded for this clonotype. The rearrangement uses TRBV20-1 and TRBJ1-1; D gene ambiguous. The germline V gene has CDR1 DFQATT and CDR2 SNEGSKA (reference sequence). The CDR3 loop spans 12 amino acids. Trimming left V 3 bases short and J 3 bases short, with 8 bases between. CDR3 residues: CSASSPDTEAFF. The CDR3 bases are TGCAGTGCTAGTTCCCCGGACACTGAAGCTTTCTTT.

The sample holds many counts of this clonotype. This chain links TRBV20-1 with TRBJ1-5; tentative D call: TRBD1 (5 bases). The germline CDR1 and CDR2 sequences are DFQATT and SNEGSKA (reference sequence). CDR3 length equals 13 residues. V was pared by 3 bases and J by 6 bases, with 12 bases between. DNA for the CDR3: TGCAGTGCTAGTGCAGGGAGTCGTCAGCCCCAGCATTTT. Protein sequence: CSASAGSRQPQHF.

This chain links TRBV2 with TRBJ2-7; 9 nucleotides align to TRBD1. CDR3 size: 14 residues. J lost 6 bases, V lost 8 bases, and 11 bases had no gene match. Germline V CDR1 and CDR2: SNHLY, FYNNEI. The CDR3 sequence: CASSQDRGEGEQYF. For the CDR3, the DNA is TGTGCCAGCTCCCAGGACAGGGGAGAGGGCGAGCAGTACTTC. The full variable domain, rest sourced from reference TRBV2 and TRBJ2-7, is EPEVTQTPSHQVTQMGQEVILRCVPISNHLYFYWYRQILGQKVEFLVSFYNNEISEKSEIFDDQFSVERPDGSNFTLKIRSTKLEDSAMYFCASSQDRGEGEQYFGPGTRLTVT.

The rearrangement joins TRBV12-5 to TRBJ2-5; TRBD1 matches at 8 bases. This CDR3 has 13 residues. The germline CDR1 and CDR2 sequences are LGHNT and FRNRAP. Trimming took 6 bases from V and 4 from J; bases not matched to a gene: 4. The CDR3 loop reads CASGPGQGETQYF. For the CDR3, the DNA is TGTGCTAGTGGCCCCGGACAGGGAGAGACCCAGTACTTC.

This clonotype has at least ten counts. The V and J genes are TRBV10-3 and TRBJ1-1, with D hard to call. Looked up from germline, CDR1 is ENHRY and CDR2 is SYGVKD. There are 14 residues in the CDR3. The V end lost 4 bases, the J end lost 9 bases, and 18 bases lay between the germline ends. This CDR3 is CAISAWGEQMKAFF. The CDR3 DNA reads as TGTGCCATCAGTGCTTGGGGAGAACAGATGAAAGCTTTCTTT.

This clonotype was counted only a few times. The chain is built from TRBV7-8 and TRBJ2-7; 7 bases align to TRBD1. In germline, CDR1 is SGHVS, CDR2 FQNEAQ. Unmatched junction bases numbered 13, after V lost 5 bases and J lost 6 bases. The CDR3 consists of 15 residues. The DNA for the CDR3 is TGTGCCAGCAGCCCCGTGACAGGGTACGTTCGCGAGCAGTACTTC. Translation gives CASSPVTGYVREQYF.

The chain joins TRBV7-2 to TRBJ1-2, with 10 bases identical to TRBD1. The CDR3 runs 15 residues. CDR1 and CDR2 (germline): SGHTA, FQGNSA. V shed 1 base, J shed 7 bases, and the junction held 6 bases outside the gene matches. Here the CDR3 DNA reads TGTGCCAGCAGCTTAGATGGGACAGGGGAGGTTGGCTACACCTTC. As protein: CASSLDGTGEVGYTF.

This clonotype appeared a few times. V usage is TRBV11-2 and J usage is TRBJ2-5; D is perhaps TRBD2 (6 bases). Between the trimmed V and J ends, which lost 6 bases and 3 bases, there was a span of 17 bases. Germline values: CDR1 SGHAT, CDR2 FQNNGV. The CDR3 sequence is 15 residues long. As DNA, the CDR3 is TGTGCCAGCAGTTCAGTCCGGGAGTCTGAAGAGACCCAGTACTTC. It translates to CASSSVRESEETQYF.